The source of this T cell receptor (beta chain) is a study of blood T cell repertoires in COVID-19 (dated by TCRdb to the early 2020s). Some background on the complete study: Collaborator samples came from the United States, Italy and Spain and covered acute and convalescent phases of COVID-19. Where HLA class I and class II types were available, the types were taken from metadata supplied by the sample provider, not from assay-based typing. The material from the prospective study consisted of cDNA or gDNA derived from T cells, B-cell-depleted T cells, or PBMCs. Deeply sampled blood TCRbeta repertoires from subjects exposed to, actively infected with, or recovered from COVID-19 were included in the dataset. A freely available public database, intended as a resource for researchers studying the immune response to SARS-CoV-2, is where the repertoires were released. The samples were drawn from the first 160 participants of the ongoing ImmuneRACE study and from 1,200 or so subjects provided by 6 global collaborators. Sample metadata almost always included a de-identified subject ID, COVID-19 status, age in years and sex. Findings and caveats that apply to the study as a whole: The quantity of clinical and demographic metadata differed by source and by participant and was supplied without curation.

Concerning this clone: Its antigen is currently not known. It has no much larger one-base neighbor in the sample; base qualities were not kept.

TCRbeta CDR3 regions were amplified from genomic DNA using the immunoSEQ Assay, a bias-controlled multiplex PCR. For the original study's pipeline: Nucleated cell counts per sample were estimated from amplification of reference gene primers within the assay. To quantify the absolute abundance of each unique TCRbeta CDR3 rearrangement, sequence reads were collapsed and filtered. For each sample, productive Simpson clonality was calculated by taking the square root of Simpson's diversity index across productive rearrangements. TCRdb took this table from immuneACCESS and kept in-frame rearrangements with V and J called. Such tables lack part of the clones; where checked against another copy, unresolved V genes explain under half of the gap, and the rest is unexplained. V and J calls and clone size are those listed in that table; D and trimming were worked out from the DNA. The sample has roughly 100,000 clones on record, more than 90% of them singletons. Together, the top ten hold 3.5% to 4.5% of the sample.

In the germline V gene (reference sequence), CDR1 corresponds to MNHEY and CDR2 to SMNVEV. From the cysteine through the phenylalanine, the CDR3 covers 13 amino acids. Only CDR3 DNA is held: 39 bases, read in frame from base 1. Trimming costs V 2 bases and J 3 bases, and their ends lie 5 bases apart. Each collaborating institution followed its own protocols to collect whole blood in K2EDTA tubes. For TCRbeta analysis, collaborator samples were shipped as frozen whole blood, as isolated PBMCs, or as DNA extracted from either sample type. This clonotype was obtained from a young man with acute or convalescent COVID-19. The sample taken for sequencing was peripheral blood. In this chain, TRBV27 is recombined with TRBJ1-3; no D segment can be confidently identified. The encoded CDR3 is CASSLRDGNTIYF. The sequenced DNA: TGTGCCAGCAGTTTACGGGATGGAAACACCATATATTTT.